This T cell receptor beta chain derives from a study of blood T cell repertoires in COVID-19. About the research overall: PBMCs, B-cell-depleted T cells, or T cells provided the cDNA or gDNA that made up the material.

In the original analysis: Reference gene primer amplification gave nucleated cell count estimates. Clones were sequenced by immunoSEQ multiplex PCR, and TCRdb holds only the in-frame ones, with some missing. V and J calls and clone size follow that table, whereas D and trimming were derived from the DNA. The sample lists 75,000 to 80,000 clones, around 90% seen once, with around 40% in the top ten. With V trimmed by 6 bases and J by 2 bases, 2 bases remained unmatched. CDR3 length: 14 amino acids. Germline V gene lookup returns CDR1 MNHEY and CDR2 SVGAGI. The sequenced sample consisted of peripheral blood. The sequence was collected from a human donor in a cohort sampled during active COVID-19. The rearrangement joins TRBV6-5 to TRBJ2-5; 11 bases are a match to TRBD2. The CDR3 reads CASRTSGAQETQYF. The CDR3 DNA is TGTGCCAGCAGGACTAGCGGGGCTCAAGAGACCCAGTACTTC.